A selection of T cell receptor beta chains follows, all from one sample in a study of blood T cell repertoires in COVID-19. Sequencing used immunoSEQ multiplex PCR; TCRdb keeps in-frame clones, though not all of them. The sample has around 230,000 clones, around 86% seen once; the top ten hold about 2%. The specimen sequenced was peripheral blood. These receptors were taken from a man younger than 40 who had recovered from COVID-19. Each CDR3 is given with its conserved first and last residue. Each record gives: J gene, clone size, D gene, V gene, CDR3 protein, CDR3 DNA. D genes are given only for firm matches. Not every row has a clone size; where given, it reads once, few, many or a size class.

TRBJ1-6 - TRBD1 TRBV4-2 CASSQATGGDSPLHF TGTGCCAGCAGCCAAGCGACAGGGGGGGACTCACCCCTCCACTTT
TRBJ2-2 - TRBD1 TRBV18 CASSLDTGVAGELFF TGTGCCAGCTCACTCGACACAGGGGTCGCCGGGGAGCTGTTTTTT
TRBJ2-2 once - TRBV5-1 CASSLYHSSGTGELFF TGCGCCAGCAGCTTGTACCACTCCTCGGGCACCGGGGAGCTGTTTTTT
TRBJ2-3 - TRBD2 TRBV7-2 CASSLGGGGNTQYF TGTGCCAGCAGCTTAGGGGGCGGGGGGAATACGCAGTATTTT
TRBJ1-4 once - TRBV11-1 CASSRPATNEKLFF TGTGCCAGCAGCCGTCCAGCAACTAATGAAAAACTGTTTTTT
TRBJ1-2 - TRBD1 TRBV3-1/TRBV3-2 CASSQWGQGAFDYGYTF TGTGCCAGCAGCCAATGGGGACAGGGGGCGTTTGACTATGGCTACACCTTC
TRBJ1-5 few - TRBV6-5 CAITRYYQPQHF TGTGCCATCACCCGGTACTATCAGCCCCAGCATTTT
TRBJ1-3 - - TRBV7-2 CASSFLREGGNTIYF TGTGCCAGCAGCTTCTTACGTGAGGGTGGAAACACCATATATTTT
TRBJ2-3 - - TRBV20-1 CSARFGDTQYF TGCAGTGCTAGATTCGGAGATACGCAGTATTTT
TRBJ1-2 once - TRBV27 CASSLQTGPSNYGYTF TGTGCCAGCAGTTTGCAAACGGGTCCATCTAACTATGGCTACACCTTC
TRBJ1-1 - - TRBV25-1 CASAAGGEAFF TGTGCCAGCGCTGCAGGAGGTGAAGCTTTCTTT
TRBJ1-6 - TRBD1 TRBV4-2 CASSVNSGQGNSPLHF TGTGCCAGCAGCGTCAATTCGGGACAGGGGAATTCACCCCTCCACTTT
TRBJ2-7 - - TRBV7-2 CASSLSGVSYEQYF TGTGCCAGCAGCTTGTCGGGGGTCTCCTACGAGCAGTACTTC
TRBJ1-2 - TRBD1 TRBV5-4 CASSFSTGTYYGYTF TGTGCCAGCAGCTTCTCGACAGGGACCTACTATGGCTACACCTTC
TRBJ1-5 - TRBD1 TRBV2 CASTRDSSNQPQHF TGTGCCAGCACACGGGACAGTAGCAATCAGCCCCAGCATTTT
TRBJ1-2 - - TRBV5-8 CASSSWGRGWKGYTF TGTGCCAGCAGCTCCTGGGGTCGGGGGTGGAAAGGCTACACCTTC
TRBJ1-5 - TRBD1 TRBV19 CASKDRGGQPQHF TGTGCCAGTAAGGACAGGGGAGGTCAGCCCCAGCATTTT
TRBJ1-2 - - TRBV5-1 CASKGQNYGYTF TGCGCCAGCAAAGGACAAAACTATGGCTACACCTTC
TRBJ2-5 - TRBD2 TRBV7-2 CASSPSGGAGETQYF TGTGCCAGCAGCCCTAGCGGGGGGGCCGGAGAGACCCAGTACTTC
TRBJ2-1 once - TRBV9 CASSPSSSSYNEQFF TGTGCCAGCAGCCCATCTAGCAGCTCCTACAATGAGCAGTTCTTC
TRBJ2-7 - TRBD1 TRBV2 CASSAGTGAYEQYF TGTGCCAGCAGCGCCGGGACAGGAGCCTACGAGCAGTACTTC
TRBJ1-1 once - TRBV11-3 CASSLKPGTEAFF TGTGCCAGCAGCTTAAAACCAGGCACTGAAGCTTTCTTT
TRBJ2-4 - - TRBV27 CASSFLNIQYF TGTGCCAGCAGTTTCCTAAACATTCAGTACTTC
TRBJ2-2 - TRBD2 TRBV4-1 CASSQDLYAGGLAGIGELFF TGCGCCAGCAGCCAAGATCTATATGCGGGTGGACTAGCTGGTATCGGGGAGCTGTTTTTT
TRBJ2-1 - TRBD2 TRBV5-1 CASRRSGGANEQFF TGCGCCAGCAGAAGGAGCGGGGGGGCCAATGAGCAGTTCTTC